This entry concerns a single T cell receptor beta chain. Antigen: not known. ViraFEST used viral peptide pools to expand antigen-specific CD4+ T cells before sequencing. CD4+ T cell isolation took place after 10 days of culture. Convalescent patients had PCR-confirmed SARS-CoV-2 infection between March and December 2020. Peptides at roughly 10 ug/ml and IL-2 at 10 IU/ml were added to 1.5 million to 2.5 million PBMC per well. Here immunoSEQ multiplex PCR was the method, and the copy in TCRdb shows in-frame clones only, minus some. The repertoire holds approximately 26,000 clones, with 69% as singletons. In germline, CDR1 is SGHDT, CDR2 YYEEEE. This CDR3 is built from 13 residues. Trimming cost V 2 bases and J 4 bases, with 9 bases left between them. The data derive from a study of vaccination effects on CD4 cells after COVID-19. Across the study: At 16 days and at one week before vaccination, samples were given by two convalescent patients.

This chain links TRBV5-6 with TRBJ1-2; D uncertain. The sequence was obtained from a human donor who had a prior SARS-CoV-2 infection. Source: CD4+ T cells from PBMCs cultured with SARS-CoV-2 spike peptides, taken before COVID-19 vaccination. Here the CDR3 reads CASSFFHSYGYTF. In nucleotides, the CDR3 is TGTGCCAGCAGCTTTTTTCACAGCTATGGCTACACCTTC.